This TCR beta chain was sequenced during a study of T cell responses to AZD1222 COVID-19 vaccine. This CDR3 comprises 11 residues. The V and J ends lost 7 bases and 6 bases respectively, with 10 bases between them. Germline CDR1 reads SNHLY; CDR2 reads FYNNEI. The protocol was immunoSEQ multiplex PCR, while the TCRdb copy is restricted to in-frame clones and leaves out a portion. Among approximately 170,000 clones listed, around 88% were seen once. A note on this clone: The antigen is not known.

General study findings and limits: Among the donors, most were white British and more were female, and clonal diversity was possibly underestimated. Repertoires were obtained only post-peak T cell response.

This receptor was obtained from an adult who received the AZD1222 COVID-19 vaccine. The input for sequencing was peripheral blood, taken 28 days after the second AZD1222 dose. V gene TRBV2 combines with J gene TRBJ2-7, with D perhaps TRBD2 (6 bases). CDR3 coding DNA: TGTGCCAGCAACAGGAGGGCCGAGCAGTACTTC. It codes for CASNRRAEQYF.